Presented here are 20 T cell receptor beta chains from one specimen sequenced in a study of T cell changes during pregnancy in multiple sclerosis. Assay used: immunoSEQ multiplex PCR; TCRdb lists only in-frame clones, some missing. The data show 35,000 to 45,000 clones, about 90% seen once. Source: CD4+ T cells from peripheral blood mononuclear cells, taken before pregnancy. The receptors shown here come from a female donor with multiple sclerosis, enrolled in a pregnancy study.

This rearrangement joins TRBV6-6 to TRBJ2-1; 8 bases match TRBD2. The ends lost 6 bases at V and 7 bases at J; junction bases unmatched: 11. The CDR3 spans 15 residues. Germline loops: CDR1 MNHNY, CDR2 SVGAGI (reference sequence). DNA of the CDR3: TGTGCCAGCAGCTCCCCCCGGGGGGGGTGGAATGAGCAGTTCTTC. Translating gives CASSSPRGGWNEQFF.

CDR3 loop: CASSAGTGKFQPQHF. Written as DNA, the CDR3 is TGCGCCAGCAGCGCCGGGACAGGGAAGTTTCAGCCCCAGCATTTT. The V and J genes are TRBV5-1 and TRBJ1-5, with 9 positions matching TRBD1. The germline gives CDR1 SGHRS, CDR2 YFSETQ. The CDR3 consists of 15 residues. Germline trimming cut 4 bases from V and 6 bases from J; bases unmatched to any gene: 8.

The chain carries TRBV5-1 and TRBJ2-1, with D possibly being TRBD1 (6 bases). The CDR3 spans 15 residues. Germline V gene sequence: CDR1 SGHRS, CDR2 YFSETQ. Trimming shortened V by 6 bases and J by 2 bases, and 15 bases separated the two germline ends. DNA for the CDR3: TGCGCCAGCACCCCCGGGCAGGGGACCTACAATGAGCAGTTCTTC. Its translation is CASTPGQGTYNEQFF. Together with reference TRBV5-1 and TRBJ2-1, the CDR3 gives the full variable domain: KAGVTQTPRYLIKTRGQQVTLSCSPISGHRSVSWYQQTPGQGLQFLFEYFSETQRNKGNFPGRFSGRQFSNSRSEMNVSTLELGDSALYLCASTPGQGTYNEQFFGPGTRLTVL.

This clone was seen more than once but under ten times. The chain is built from TRBV19 and TRBJ2-4; TRBD1 matches at 8 bases. V shed 5 bases and J 3 bases; nucleotides not matched to a gene: 9. The CDR3 is 16 amino acids. Per germline, CDR1 LNHDA and CDR2 SQIVND (reference sequence). This CDR3 reads CASSEDREGLKNIQYF. Written as DNA, the CDR3 is TGTGCCAGTAGTGAGGACAGGGAAGGTCTCAAAAACATTCAGTACTTC.

J is TRBJ1-1 and V is TRBV29-1; TRBD1 is a possible D gene (5 bases). Trimming removed 4 bases at V and 3 bases at J, with 9 bases between. The CDR3 is 12 amino acids. CDR1 is SQVTM, CDR2 ANQGSEA, per germline. CDR3 loop: CSVGDLYTEAFF. Written as DNA, the CDR3 is TGCAGCGTTGGGGACTTATACACTGAAGCTTTCTTT.

The rearrangement links TRBV11-2 to TRBJ1-2; 9 bases are a match to TRBD1. There are 15 residues in the CDR3. Germline V gives CDR1 SGHAT, CDR2 FQNNGV. Trimming removed 4 bases from V and 5 bases from J; junction bases left unmatched: 8. The CDR3 spells CASSYTGQGGYGYTF. CDR3 DNA: TGTGCCAGCAGCTACACGGGACAGGGCGGGTATGGCTACACCTTC. The full variable domain, rest sourced from reference TRBV11-2 and TRBJ1-2, is EAGVAQSPRYKIIEKRQSVAFWCNPISGHATLYWYQQILGQGPKLLIQFQNNGVVDDSQLPKDRFSAERLKGVDSTLKIQPAKLEDSAVYLCASSYTGQGGYGYTFGSGTRLTVV.

The V call is TRBV11-3, the J call TRBJ2-7; 9 bases are shared with TRBD1. The J segment lost 4 bases and the V segment lost 5 bases, leaving 3 bases of the junction unmatched. Germline V CDR1 and CDR2: SGHNT, YENEEA. This CDR3 comprises 13 residues. CDR3 in amino acids: CASSPGTGYEQYF. The CDR3 nucleotides are TGTGCCAGCAGCCCAGGGACAGGGTACGAGCAGTACTTC.

V and J are TRBV6-4 and TRBJ2-1; 7 bases are a match to TRBD2. Trimming at V came to 8 bases and at J to 6 bases, leaving 10 bases not matched to a gene. Germline V gene sequence: CDR1 MRHNA, CDR2 SNTAGT. CDR3 size: 14 residues. As DNA, the CDR3 is TGTGCCAGCCGCCGTCTAGCGGCAAGCAATGAGCAGTTCTTC. Its translation: CASRRLAASNEQFF.

The V gene is TRBV15, the J gene TRBJ2-5; the D gene is possibly TRBD2 (6 bases). The CDR3 covers 15 residues. CDR1 and CDR2 (germline): LNHNV, YYDKDF (reference sequence). Trimming removed 0 bases from V and 5 bases from J, with 13 bases in between. DNA of the CDR3: TGTGCCACCAGCAGAGATGTAGCGGTAGGGGAGACCCAGTACTTC. Its translation is CATSRDVAVGETQYF.

Comments on this clone: This sample includes further DNA sequences coding for the same CDR3. The gene calls are TRBV2 and TRBJ1-4; D might be TRBD1 (6 bases). The CDR3 consists of 17 residues. V gave up 4 bases and J gave up 7 bases, with 22 bases separating them. Germline V gene data show CDR1 as SNHLY and CDR2 as FYNNEI. The DNA of the CDR3 is TGTGCCAGCAGTGCCGCGACACCAACAGGGAAGAGTGAAAAACTGTTTTTT. Encoded protein: CASSAATPTGKSEKLFF.

V and J are TRBV6-5 and TRBJ1-2; 7 bases match TRBD1. The ends lost 5 bases at V and 7 bases at J; junction bases unmatched: 10. This CDR3 is 14 amino acids long. The germline V gene encodes CDR1 MNHEY and CDR2 SVGAGI. The CDR3 protein is CASSPGQVFGGYTF. CDR3 nucleotides: TGTGCCAGCAGTCCCGGACAGGTTTTTGGTGGCTACACCTTC.

The V and J genes are TRBV5-6 and TRBJ1-5, with D perhaps matching TRBD1 (6 bases). CDR1 is SGHDT and CDR2 is YYEEEE in the germline V gene. The CDR3 spans 17 residues. Trimming left V 6 bases short and J 1 base short, with 20 bases between. Here the CDR3 DNA reads TGTGCCAGCACTCTCAAAAAGGGGGTTTGGAGCAATCAGCCCCAGCATTTT. Translating it yields CASTLKKGVWSNQPQHF.

The J gene is TRBJ1-2, the V gene TRBV6-4; 7 bases agree with TRBD1. This CDR3 contains 14 residues. Trimming took 3 bases from V and 4 from J; bases not matched to a gene: 5. Germline assignment: CDR1 MRHNA and CDR2 SNTAGT. CDR3 residues: CASSEDRTSYGYTF. The DNA for the CDR3 is TGTGCCAGCAGTGAGGACAGGACCTCCTATGGCTACACCTTC.

J is TRBJ1-1 and V is TRBV5-1; D is undetermined. Germline lookup yields CDR1 SGHRS and CDR2 YFSETQ. Trimming shortened V by 4 bases and J by 3 bases, and 13 bases separated the two germline ends. CDR3 length: 14 residues. DNA for the CDR3: TGCGCCAGCAGCCGGGAGTCCTGGGACACTGAAGCTTTCTTT. Protein product: CASSRESWDTEAFF.

The chain combines TRBV28 with TRBJ1-4; D remains ambiguous. This CDR3 has 15 residues. V was pared by 4 bases and J by 8 bases, with 17 bases between. Germline V lookup: CDR1 MDHEN, CDR2 SYDVKM. The DNA of the CDR3 is TGTGCCAGCAGTTCTACTCGGGAGCGGGTAGAAAAACTGTTTTTT. This gives the protein CASSSTRERVEKLFF. Combining the CDR3 with reference TRBV28 and TRBJ1-4 gives the whole variable domain DVKVTQSSRYLVKRTGEKVFLECVQDMDHENMFWYRQDPGLGLRLIYFSYDVKMKEKGDIPEGYSVSREKKERFSLILESASTNQTSMYLCASSSTRERVEKLFFGSGTQLSVL.

This clone has a single count. The genes are TRBV11-3 and TRBJ2-5; TRBD1 is a possible D gene (6 bases). This CDR3 has 13 residues. V gave up 5 bases and J gave up 2 bases, with 9 bases separating them. Germline values: CDR1 SGHNT, CDR2 YENEEA. In DNA, the CDR3 is TGTGCCAGCAGCCTCGGACAGCAAGAGACCCAGTACTTC. Translated: CASSLGQQETQYF.

V usage is TRBV7-2 and J usage is TRBJ2-7; D remains unclear. The germline gives CDR1 SGHTA, CDR2 FQGNSA. Between the trimmed V and J ends, which lost 8 bases and 9 bases, there was a span of 8 bases. This CDR3 has 9 amino acids. The CDR3 coding sequence is TGTGCCAGCTCCCCGAGGCAGTACTTC. Its translation: CASSPRQYF.

The rearrangement links TRBV7-9 to TRBJ1-4; possible D gene TRBD1, 5 bases. V was trimmed by 4 bases and J by 0 bases, leaving 12 bases between them. Germline V gene sequence: CDR1 SEHNR, CDR2 FQNEAQ (reference sequence). The CDR3 length is 16 residues. The CDR3 sequence: CASSSLRQPTNEKLFF. CDR3 nucleotide sequence: TGTGCCAGCAGCTCCCTCCGACAGCCAACTAATGAAAAACTGTTTTTT.

V gene TRBV20-1 combines with J gene TRBJ1-1; D remains ambiguous. The CDR3 has 11 residues. Germline V lookup: CDR1 DFQATT, CDR2 SNEGSKA (reference sequence). The V end lost 3 bases, the J end lost 6 bases, and 8 bases lay between the germline ends. The CDR3 nucleotides are TGCAGTGCTAGGAGGGCGGCTGAAGCTTTCTTT. As protein: CSARRAAEAFF.

This rearrangement joins TRBV9 to TRBJ2-5; 10 bases map to TRBD2. The V and J ends lost 3 bases and 5 bases, in that order; junction bases with no gene match: 4. This CDR3 has 14 amino acids. Germline V lookup: CDR1 SGDLS, CDR2 YYNGEE. The CDR3 loop reads CASSAQAGGETQYF. CDR3 bases: TGTGCCAGCAGCGCTCAAGCGGGGGGGGAGACCCAGTACTTC.